A single sample gave rise to the 14 T cell receptor beta chains below, sequenced in a study of T cells in Graves' hyperthyroidism and ophthalmopathy. Amplification yielded TCR beta CDR3 regions, with RNA transcripts as the source. Initially, a first-round RT-PCR of the TCR CDR3 employed the HTBI primer set. TCRdb used MiXCR to reprocess the multiplex PCR reads, holding one entry per CDR3 protein. The sample has about 700,000 distinct CDR3 sequences; approximately 15% are singletons. The sample taken for sequencing was blood. Receptor source: a woman aged 18-29 years with Graves' hyperthyroidism.

Ten or more counts support this clonotype. V gene TRBV12-3 or TRBV12-4 combines with J gene TRBJ1-5, with 9 bases lining up with TRBD1. V was clipped by 5 bases and J by 7 bases; unmatched bases: 6. CDR3 length: 14 residues. CDR3: CASSNRGRRQPQHF. The CDR3 coding sequence is TGTGCCAGCAGTAACAGGGGGCGGAGGCAGCCCCAGCATTTT.

This clonotype showed up just a few times. The rearrangement links TRBV29-1 to TRBJ2-7; a weak D match, TRBD2 (6 bases). The V gene lost 4 bases and the J gene lost 3 bases, with 10 bases spanning the gap. Germline V CDR1 and CDR2: SQVTM, ANQGSEA. There are 12 residues in the CDR3. Written as DNA, the CDR3 is TGCAGCGTTGTGACGGGACTCTACGAGCAGTACTTC. The encoded protein is CSVVTGLYEQYF.

The sample holds many counts of this clonotype. CDR3 sequence: CASSPRDRVGEQYF. CDR3 DNA sequence: TGTGCCAGCAGCCCTCGGGACAGGGTGGGGGAGCAGTACTTC. V is TRBV7-9 and J is TRBJ2-7, with TRBD1 matching 9 bases. The CDR3 is made up of 14 amino acids. The junction had 9 bases not matched to a gene; V was cut back by 5 bases and J by 7 bases. CDR1 SEHNR and CDR2 FQNEAQ come from the germline V gene (reference sequence). Full variable domain (remainder filled in from reference TRBV7-9 and TRBJ2-7): DTGVSQNPRHKITKRGQNVTFRCDPISEHNRLYWYRQTLGQGPEFLTYFQNEAQLEKSRLLSDRFSAERPKGSFSTLEIQRTEQGDSAMYLCASSPRDRVGEQYFGPGTRLTVT.

The sample holds many counts of this clonotype. The chain uses TRBV12-3 or TRBV12-4 and TRBJ2-2; the D is unclear. Trimming cost V 6 bases and J 3 bases, with 11 bases left between them. This CDR3 is 14 amino acids long. CDR3: CASSPRIDTGELFF. For the CDR3, the DNA is TGTGCCAGCAGCCCCCGAATTGACACCGGGGAGCTGTTTTTT.

In this sample, this clonotype turned up many times. The gene calls are TRBV27 and TRBJ2-1, with D perhaps TRBD2 (6 bases). This CDR3 region has 16 residues. With 3 bases removed from V and 1 base from J, the gap between germline ends came to 13 bases. The germline V gene encodes CDR1 MNHEY and CDR2 SMNVEV (reference sequence). The DNA for the CDR3 is TGTGCCAGCAGTTTTCGGGCGGGGCGTTCCTACAATGAGCAGTTCTTC. It is translated as CASSFRAGRSYNEQFF.

This clonotype has just a few counts. The J gene is TRBJ2-1, the V gene TRBV18; D is perhaps TRBD2 (6 bases). The germline CDR1 and CDR2 sequences are KGHSH and LQKENI. The CDR3 is made up of 12 amino acids. With 4 bases removed from V and 8 bases from J, the gap between germline ends came to 9 bases. As DNA, the CDR3 is TGTGCCAGCTCACTACTAGCTTATGAGCAGTTCTTC. Amino acid sequence: CASSLLAYEQFF.

This clonotype came up many times. The J gene is TRBJ2-3, the V gene TRBV7-9, with a weak D call TRBD2 (5 bases). Germline V CDR1 and CDR2: SEHNR, FQNEAQ (reference sequence). This CDR3 contains 12 residues. With 5 bases removed from V and 5 bases from J, the gap between germline ends came to 8 bases. The CDR3, as DNA: TGTGCCAGCAGCGCCGGAGGAGATACGCAGTATTTT. It translates to CASSAGGDTQYF.

At least ten counts were recorded for this clonotype. The genes are TRBV27 and TRBJ2-7; D is undetermined. V gave up 5 bases and J gave up 6 bases, with 8 bases separating them. The CDR3 runs 11 residues. Germline V gene sequence: CDR1 MNHEY, CDR2 SMNVEV (reference sequence). The chain's CDR3 is CASSPFAEQYF. The CDR3 DNA reads as TGTGCCAGCAGTCCCTTCGCCGAGCAGTACTTC.

There are a few counts of this clonotype. The gene calls are TRBV10-3 and TRBJ2-2; D is perhaps TRBD1 (6 bases). There are 16 residues in the CDR3. Trimming left V 8 bases short and J 0 bases short, with 16 bases between. Germline lookup yields CDR1 ENHRY and CDR2 SYGVKD. CDR3 bases: TGTGCCATCGCCACGAGTTACAGGGCGAACACCGGGGAGCTGTTTTTT. Translated, it gives CAIATSYRANTGELFF.

This clonotype was recorded many times. The chain links TRBV27 to TRBJ2-1; the D call may be TRBD1 or TRBD2 (5 bases each). Per germline, CDR1 MNHEY and CDR2 SMNVEV (reference sequence). V was trimmed by 6 bases and J by 4 bases, leaving 25 bases between them. This CDR3 is built from 18 residues. CDR3 DNA sequence: TGTGCCAGCAGAGGGACGCCCTGGTGGTCCGTCGGGTACAATGAGCAGTTCTTC. This sequence encodes CASRGTPWWSVGYNEQFF.

This clonotype was seen ten or more times. This chain links TRBV14 with TRBJ2-2; D not certain. The ends were cut back, 3 bases at V and 0 bases at J, with 11 bases in the middle. The CDR3 extends over 16 amino acids. The germline V gene encodes CDR1 SGHDN and CDR2 FVKESK. The CDR3 loop reads CASSHDRSTNTGELFF. DNA of the CDR3: TGTGCCAGCAGCCATGATAGATCCACGAACACCGGGGAGCTGTTTTTT.

The table lists this clonotype with many counts. The V and J genes are TRBV30 and TRBJ2-1, with D hard to call. Germline V gives CDR1 GTSNPN, CDR2 SVGIG (reference sequence). The CDR3 sequence is 13 residues long. V was shortened by 2 bases and J by 6 bases, with 11 bases between the two germline ends. The chain's CDR3 is CAWSSRAPNEQFF. The CDR3 DNA reads as TGTGCCTGGAGTTCACGAGCCCCCAATGAGCAGTTCTTC.

This clonotype came up many times. The chain uses TRBV7-9 and TRBJ2-5, with 9 positions matching TRBD1. The germline V gene has CDR1 SEHNR and CDR2 FQNEAQ (reference sequence). The CDR3 spans 15 residues. J gave up 5 bases and V 5 bases, and 9 bases lay outside the gene matches. The CDR3 nucleotides are TGTGCCAGCAGCCACCGGGACAGGGCCCGGGAGACCCAGTACTTC. Encoded protein: CASSHRDRARETQYF.

This clonotype was recorded many times. This sequence joins TRBV5-5 and TRBJ1-4, with TRBD1 matching 8 bases. After removal of 0 bases from V and 7 bases from J, the junction contained 2 bases not matched to a gene. This CDR3 has 14 residues. Germline CDR1 and CDR2: SGHKS and YYEKEE (reference sequence). The DNA of the CDR3 is TGTGCCAGCAGCTTGGGACAGGGGCGTGAAAAACTGTTTTTT. Encoded protein: CASSLGQGREKLFF.